The clone carrying this T cell receptor beta chain showed up just a few times. Germline V CDR1 and CDR2: MDHEN, SYDVKM. Trimming left V 7 bases short and J 2 bases short, with 18 bases between. The CDR3 loop spans 15 amino acids. The sample belongs to a study of cytomegalovirus exposure and HLA in healthy donors. PCR involved 60 Vbeta and 13 Jbeta primers. Measured with immunoSEQ multiplex PCR; TCRdb has only the in-frame clones, and not every one. The sample includes tens of thousands of clones, around four fifths of them seen just once. The rearrangement uses TRBV28 and TRBJ2-7, with unresolved D. The sequence derives from a woman between 18 and 29 years old in good health and CMV-seropositive. The sequencing sample was made of PBMCs. The CDR3 bases are TGTGCCAGCACTGCGTGGCCCTCGGGTGCCTACGAGCAGTACTTC. Residues: CASTAWPSGAYEQYF.